This note documents a single T cell receptor beta chain sequence. This record comes from a study of blood T cell repertoires in COVID-19. In the original processing: The assay estimated nucleated cells by amplifying reference gene primers. Some clones are missing from TCRdb's copy, which holds only in-frame ones; the method was immunoSEQ multiplex PCR. That table gives V, J and clone size, and the DNA gave D and trimming. The sample yields around 20,000 clones, approximately 86% seen once. The CDR3 runs to 16 residues. Germline CDR1 and CDR2: MGHRA and YSYEKL. The ends lost 4 bases at V and 2 bases at J; junction bases unmatched: 10.

This chain uses TRBV4-1 with TRBJ2-5, with 7 bases lining up with TRBD1. The source is a human donor in a cohort sampled during active COVID-19. The sample consisted of peripheral blood. The CDR3 DNA sequence: TGCGCCAGCAGCCCCCTCGGGACAGCAAAACAAGAGACCCAGTACTTC. This codes for CASSPLGTAKQETQYF.